Following are 10 T cell receptor beta chains from one sample sequenced in a study of human T cells and chemical hapten exposure. As for time point: pre-sensitization, week 0. Treatment here: therapeutic diphenylcyclopropenone sensitization with weekly scalp DPC. One entry per CDR3 protein results from TCRdb running MiXCR on the RACE reads. The sample lists 250,000 or so distinct CDR3 sequences, 7.7% occurring once. Sequenced here: whole blood, sampled in connection with sensitization to the hapten diphenylcyclopropenone (DPC). These TCRs come from a man aged 18-30 years with alopecia areata. Some clones in this sample may be carry-over from other donors' samples.

The sample holds a few counts of this clonotype. The rearrangement joins TRBV7-6 to TRBJ2-2; D gene ambiguous. The CDR3 extends over 16 amino acids. The V gene lost 6 bases and the J gene lost 0 bases, with 14 bases spanning the gap. Germline V gene data show CDR1 as SGHVS and CDR2 as FNYEAQ. The CDR3 reads CASRPRTAANTGELFF. The CDR3 DNA reads TGTGCCAGCAGACCTAGGACCGCCGCGAACACCGGGGAGCTGTTTTTT. Variable domain in full (rest from reference TRBV7-6 and TRBJ2-2): GAGVSQSPRYKVTKRGQDVALRCDPISGHVSLYWYRQALGQGPEFLTYFNYEAQQDKSGLPNDRFSAERPEGSISTLTIQRTEQRDSAMYRCASRPRTAANTGELFFGEGSRLTVL.

In this sample, this clonotype turned up many times. Here the CDR3 reads CSARDRGGEPLNTEAFF. CDR3 DNA sequence: TGCAGTGCTAGAGATCGGGGAGGAGAGCCTTTGAACACTGAAGCTTTCTTT. The chain links TRBV20-1 to TRBJ1-1; no reliable D call. Germline assignment: CDR1 DFQATT and CDR2 SNEGSKA (reference sequence). The CDR3 runs 17 residues. The V end lost 0 bases, the J end lost 0 bases, and 17 bases lay between the germline ends.

This clonotype came up many times. The rearrangement joins TRBV9 to TRBJ1-1; 10 positions agree with TRBD1. This CDR3 region has 16 residues. V lost 3 bases to trimming and J lost 3 bases; unmatched junction nucleotides: 8. Germline V gene data show CDR1 as SGDLS and CDR2 as YYNGEE. DNA of the CDR3: TGTGCCAGCAGCGCACGGGACAGGGGATTTGACACTGAAGCTTTCTTT. It encodes CASSARDRGFDTEAFF.

This clonotype was counted many times. The gene calls are TRBV9 and TRBJ2-2, with D unresolved. CDR3 size: 12 residues. The V end lost 0 bases, the J end lost 6 bases, and 3 bases lay between the germline ends. CDR1 is SGDLS and CDR2 is YYNGEE in the germline V gene. The DNA of the CDR3 is TGTGCCAGCAGCGTAGTGGCCGGGGAGCTGTTTTTT. Amino acids: CASSVVAGELFF. The variable domain in full, with the rest retrieved from reference TRBV9 and TRBJ2-2, is DSGVTQTPKHLITATGQRVTLRCSPRSGDLSVYWYQQSLDQGLQFLIQYYNGEERAKGNILERFSAQQFPDLHSELNLSSLELGDSALYFCASSVVAGELFFGEGSRLTVL.

The gene calls are TRBV3-1 and TRBJ1-4; D is ambiguous. With 2 bases removed from V and 7 bases from J, the gap between germline ends came to 8 bases. The CDR3 runs to 13 residues. Germline loops: CDR1 LGHDT, CDR2 YNNKEL (reference sequence). This chain's CDR3 is CASSQRQGEKLFF. The CDR3 DNA reads as TGTGCCAGCAGCCAACGCCAAGGTGAAAAACTGTTTTTT. Drawing the rest from reference TRBV3-1 and TRBJ1-4, the complete variable domain is DTAVSQTPKYLVTQMGNDKSIKCEQNLGHDTMYWYKQDSKKFLKIMFSYNNKELIINETVPNRFSPKSPDKAHLNLHINSLELGDSAVYFCASSQRQGEKLFFGSGTQLSVL.

This chain uses TRBV3-1 with TRBJ2-2, with D maybe TRBD1 (5 bases). Germline CDR1 reads LGHDT; CDR2 reads YNNKEL (reference sequence). The ends were cut back, 4 bases at V and 2 bases at J, with 11 bases in the middle. The CDR3 contains 15 residues. CDR3 DNA sequence: TGTGCCAGCAGCCCCAGGGCCGGTAACACCGGGGAGCTGTTTTTT. Amino acids: CASSPRAGNTGELFF.

This clonotype has a count of ten or more. This chain uses TRBV24-1 with TRBJ1-1; TRBD1 is a possible D gene (6 bases). Germline values: CDR1 KGHDR, CDR2 SFDVKD. V lost 4 bases, J lost 1 base, and 6 bases lay in between. CDR3 length: 13 amino acids. This CDR3 reads CATSETGNTEAFF. The CDR3 coding sequence is TGTGCCACCAGTGAGACAGGGAACACTGAAGCTTTCTTT.

This clonotype was picked up many times. The chain couples TRBV11-2 to TRBJ1-6; unclear D gene. Germline CDR1 reads SGHAT; CDR2 reads FQNNGV. Trimming took off 2 bases at V and 7 bases at J, with 3 bases between the two ends. The CDR3 consists of 12 residues. CDR3 region: CASSLTNSPLHF. In DNA, the CDR3 is TGTGCCAGCAGCTTAACGAATTCACCCCTCCACTTT.

This clonotype was seen a handful of times. V is TRBV11-2 and J is TRBJ1-1; no firm D call. Looked up from germline, CDR1 is SGHAT and CDR2 is FQNNGV. This CDR3 spans 14 amino acids. Between the trimmed V and J ends, which lost 4 bases and 6 bases, there was a span of 15 bases. The DNA for the CDR3 is TGTGCCAGCAGCTCCTATGAAGGACCGGCTGAAGCTTTCTTT. It encodes CASSSYEGPAEAFF.

This clonotype has just a few counts. V is TRBV5-1 and J is TRBJ2-3; tentatively, D is TRBD1 (5 bases). V was trimmed by 4 bases and J by 4 bases, leaving 19 bases between them. CDR3 length equals 16 residues. Germline V gene sequence: CDR1 SGHRS, CDR2 YFSETQ. CDR3 sequence reads: CASSQGQTTGPDTQYF. CDR3 nucleotides: TGCGCCAGCAGCCAGGGCCAAACCACAGGTCCAGATACGCAGTATTTT.